The 8 T cell receptor beta chains below all came from one sample that was sequenced in a study of regulatory T cells in long-lasting Graves disease. According to the study, TCR beta libraries were built with iRepertoire HTBI primers and CDR3-region Arm-PCR. From the multiplex PCR reads, TCRdb called clonotypes with MiXCR, one entry per CDR3 protein. The sample carries about 470,000 distinct CDR3 sequences, under 25% recorded once. Time point described: persistent/refractory GD, antithyroid drugs over 5 years with positive TRAb. PBMC-derived RNA was used for the TCR library. The sequencing used peripheral blood mononuclear cells (PBMCs), collected when the disease was refractory, from a patient treated with antithyroid drugs. The origin of the receptors is a female donor with Graves disease.

This clonotype has ten or more counts. The CDR3 DNA reads TGTGCCAGCAGTTTTGTGGTGACTGAAGCTTTCTTT. It translates to CASSFVVTEAFF. V and J are TRBV28 and TRBJ1-1; no clear D. Trimming removed 3 bases at V and 5 bases at J, with 7 bases between. Germline V gives CDR1 MDHEN, CDR2 SYDVKM. The CDR3 loop spans 12 amino acids.

This clonotype was recorded many times. CDR3: CASSVDRDRGASSYNSPLHF. CDR3 DNA: TGTGCCAGCAGCGTTGACCGGGACAGGGGGGCGAGCTCCTATAATTCACCCCTCCACTTT. The chain recombines TRBV7-8 with TRBJ1-6; 11 nucleotides match TRBD1. Trimming removed 5 bases from V and 0 bases from J; junction bases left unmatched: 12. This CDR3 contains 20 residues. Germline V gene sequence: CDR1 SGHVS, CDR2 FQNEAQ.

This chain joins TRBV29-1 and TRBJ2-4; D perhaps matches TRBD2 (5 bases). The J call may be incorrect, as the DNA end agrees better with TRBJ2-3. This CDR3 has 12 residues. Germline CDR1 is SQVTM and CDR2 is ANQGSEA. CDR3 residues: CSVTRDTDTQYF. The CDR3 DNA is TGCAGCGTGACGAGGGACACAGATACGCAGTATTTT.

This clonotype was counted at least ten times. The gene calls are TRBV27 and TRBJ2-7, with D perhaps matching TRBD2 (6 bases). CDR3 length: 13 amino acids. The V gene lost 4 bases and the J gene lost 1 base, with 8 bases spanning the gap. CDR1 is MNHEY and CDR2 is SMNVEV in the germline V gene (reference sequence). The CDR3 reads CASSWGDSYEQYF. DNA for the CDR3: TGTGCCAGCAGTTGGGGGGATTCCTACGAGCAGTACTTC.

This clonotype was counted at least ten times. This chain joins TRBV28 and TRBJ2-7, with D perhaps TRBD1 or TRBD2 (5 bases each). Between the trimmed V and J ends, which lost 2 bases and 3 bases, there was a span of 14 bases. CDR1 MDHEN and CDR2 SYDVKM come from the germline V gene. This CDR3 comprises 15 residues. In DNA, the CDR3 is TGTGCCAGCAGTTTACTCCGGGACGTAGACTACGAGCAGTACTTC. Amino acids: CASSLLRDVDYEQYF.

This clonotype occurred many times. This chain connects TRBV27 to TRBJ1-1, with D perhaps TRBD1 (5 bases). The V end was cut by 6 bases, the J end by 3 bases, with 17 bases between. Looked up from germline, CDR1 is MNHEY and CDR2 is SMNVEV (reference sequence). This CDR3 spans 15 amino acids. The CDR3 sequence is CASRPLGDQDTEAFF. The CDR3, as DNA: TGTGCCAGCAGACCACTCGGGGACCAGGACACTGAAGCTTTCTTT.

As concerns this clonotype: The CDR3 carries no conserved terminal phenylalanine or tryptophan, so it likely arises from a read error. CDR3 loop: CASSLVPGGGHYGYTL. The CDR3 nucleotides read TGTGCCAGCAGCTTAGTTCCGGGGGGGGGACACTATGGCTACACCCTC. The chain is built from TRBV7-6 and TRBJ1-2, with D possibly being TRBD1 (5 bases). CDR3 length: 16 residues. CDR1 and CDR2 (germline): SGHVS, FNYEAQ. Trimming removed 1 base from V and 3 bases from J, with 15 bases in between.

J is TRBJ2-3 and V is TRBV6-2 or TRBV6-3; 8 nucleotides agree with TRBD2. The ends lost 4 bases at V and 11 bases at J; junction bases unmatched: 11. The CDR3 has 14 residues. Germline CDR1 is MNHEY and CDR2 is SVGEGT. The CDR3 DNA is TGTGCCAGCAGTTTTAGCGGGACCACAGGAAAGCAGTATTTT. It translates to CASSFSGTTGKQYF.